This is a list of T cell receptor beta chains from one sample in a study of technical replicates of blood from a few donors. Data came from immunoSEQ multiplex PCR; TCRdb stores just in-frame clones and leaves some out. The table lists some 80,000 clones, approximately 97% of them singletons. Sample: T cells isolated from PBMCs. The receptors derive from a human donor in good health. Each CDR3 is given with its conserved first and last residue. Size is stated for part of the rows, as once, few or many counts, or as a class when the clone is expanded.

v_gene: TRBV19
abundance: -
CDR3aa: CASSAGGGRDRLNEQYF

v_gene: TRBV5-1
abundance: -
CDR3aa: CASSRVLTGTNTEAFF

v_gene: TRBV11-2
abundance: once
CDR3aa: CASRVMTTSYEQYF

v_gene: TRBV1
abundance: -
CDR3aa: CTSSQGLAGAVNHEQYF

v_gene: TRBV19
abundance: -
CDR3aa: CASRGAGELFF

v_gene: TRBV29-1
abundance: -
CDR3aa: CSVELTGTEEETQYF

v_gene: TRBV11-2
abundance: -
CDR3aa: CASSSWTGRHEKLFF

v_gene: TRBV4-1
abundance: -
CDR3aa: CASSLDPSRVSTRTGNTQYF

v_gene: TRBV7-9
abundance: -
CDR3aa: CASSLVQSYEQYF

v_gene: TRBV5-1
abundance: -
CDR3aa: CASSPDTSSAISGELFF

v_gene: TRBV4-1
abundance: -
CDR3aa: CASSRDIRGPSPLHF

v_gene: TRBV2
abundance: -
CDR3aa: CASSVGSLGLNTEAFF

v_gene: TRBV5-1
abundance: -
CDR3aa: CASSIVPTGEPYEQYF

v_gene: TRBV30
abundance: -
CDR3aa: CAWSVRDTQYF

v_gene: TRBV19
abundance: -
CDR3aa: CASSDISTSHQPQHF

v_gene: TRBV18
abundance: -
CDR3aa: CASSPLDRVGSTSADTQYF

v_gene: TRBV25-1
abundance: -
CDR3aa: CASSDGLAGGPNEQFF

v_gene: TRBV28
abundance: -
CDR3aa: CASSPHQGAQYEQYF

v_gene: TRBV2
abundance: -
CDR3aa: CASSGQGQGYNEQFF

v_gene: TRBV5-6
abundance: -
CDR3aa: CASSLGQVYGYTF

v_gene: TRBV19
abundance: -
CDR3aa: CASSSRTSGSYEQYF

v_gene: TRBV10-1
abundance: -
CDR3aa: CASSETLTSYEQYF

v_gene: TRBV30
abundance: -
CDR3aa: CAWTISGNLYNSPLHF

v_gene: TRBV29-1
abundance: -
CDR3aa: CSVASEWEAFF

v_gene: TRBV4-1
abundance: -
CDR3aa: CASSQFSQRDSYNEQFF

v_gene: TRBV28
abundance: -
CDR3aa: CASSRGTFYTEAFF

v_gene: TRBV5-8
abundance: -
CDR3aa: CASSPPPYMNTEAFF

v_gene: TRBV28
abundance: -
CDR3aa: CASSSNRLGQALSYEQYF

v_gene: TRBV5-4
abundance: -
CDR3aa: CASSLRDRNSGNTIYF

v_gene: TRBV27
abundance: -
CDR3aa: CASSLYERRDEETQYF

v_gene: TRBV5-1
abundance: -
CDR3aa: CASSSGGRNTGELFF

v_gene: TRBV6-1
abundance: once
CDR3aa: CASETGNGHEQYF